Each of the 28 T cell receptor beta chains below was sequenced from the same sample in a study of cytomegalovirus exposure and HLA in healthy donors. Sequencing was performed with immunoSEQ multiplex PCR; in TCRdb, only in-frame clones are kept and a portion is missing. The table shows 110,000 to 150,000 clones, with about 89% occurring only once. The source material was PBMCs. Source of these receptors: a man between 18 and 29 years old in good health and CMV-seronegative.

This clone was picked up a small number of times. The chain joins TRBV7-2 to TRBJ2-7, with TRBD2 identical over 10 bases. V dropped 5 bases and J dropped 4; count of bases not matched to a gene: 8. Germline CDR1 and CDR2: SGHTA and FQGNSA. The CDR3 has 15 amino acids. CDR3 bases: TGTGCCAGCAGCGTAACAGCGGGGGGGCCTTACGAGCAGTACTTC. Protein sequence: CASSVTAGGPYEQYF.

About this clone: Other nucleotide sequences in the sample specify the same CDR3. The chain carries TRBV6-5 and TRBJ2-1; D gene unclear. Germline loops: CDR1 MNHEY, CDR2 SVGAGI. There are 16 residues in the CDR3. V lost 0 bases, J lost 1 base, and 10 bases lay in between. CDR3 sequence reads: CASSYSSGSSYNEQFF. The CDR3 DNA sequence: TGTGCCAGCAGTTACTCCAGTGGCTCATCCTACAATGAGCAGTTCTTC.

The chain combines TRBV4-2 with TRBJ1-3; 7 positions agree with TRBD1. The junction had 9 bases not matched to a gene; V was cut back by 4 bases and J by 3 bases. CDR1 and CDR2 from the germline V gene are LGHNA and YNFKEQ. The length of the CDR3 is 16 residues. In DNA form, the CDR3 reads TGTGCCAGCAGCCCGAGACAGGGTGGAGGTGGAAACACCATATATTTT. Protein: CASSPRQGGGGNTIYF.

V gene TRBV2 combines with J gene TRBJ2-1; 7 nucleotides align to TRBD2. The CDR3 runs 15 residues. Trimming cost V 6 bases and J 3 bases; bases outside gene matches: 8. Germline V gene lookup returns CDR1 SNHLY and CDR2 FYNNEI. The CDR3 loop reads CASRSARDYYNEQFF. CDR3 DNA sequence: TGTGCCAGCAGATCGGCCCGGGACTACTACAATGAGCAGTTCTTC.

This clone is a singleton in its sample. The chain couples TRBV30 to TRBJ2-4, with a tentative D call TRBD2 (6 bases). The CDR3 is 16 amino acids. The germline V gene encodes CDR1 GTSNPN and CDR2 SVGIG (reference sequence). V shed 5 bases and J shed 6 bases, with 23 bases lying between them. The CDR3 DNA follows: TGTGCCTGGGCCGGAATTAAAGCGGGTATTAGAAACATTCAGTACTTC. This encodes CAWAGIKAGIRNIQYF.

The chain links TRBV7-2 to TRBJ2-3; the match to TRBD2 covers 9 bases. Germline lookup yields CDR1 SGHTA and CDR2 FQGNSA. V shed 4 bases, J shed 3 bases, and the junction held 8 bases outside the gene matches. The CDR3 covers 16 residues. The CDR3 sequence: CASSSRSGRGTDTQYF. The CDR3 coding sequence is TGTGCCAGCAGCTCCCGTAGCGGGAGAGGGACAGATACGCAGTATTTT.

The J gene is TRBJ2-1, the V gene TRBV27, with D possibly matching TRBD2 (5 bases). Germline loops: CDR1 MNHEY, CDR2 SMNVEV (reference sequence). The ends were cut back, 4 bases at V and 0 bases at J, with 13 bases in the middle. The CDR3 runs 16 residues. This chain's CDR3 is CASSSPGVDSYNEQFF. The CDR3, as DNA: TGTGCCAGCAGTTCGCCCGGGGTTGACTCCTACAATGAGCAGTTCTTC.

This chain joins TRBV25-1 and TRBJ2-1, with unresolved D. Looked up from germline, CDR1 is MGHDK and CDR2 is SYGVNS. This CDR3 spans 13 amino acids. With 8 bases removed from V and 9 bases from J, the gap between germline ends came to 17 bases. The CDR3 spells CASQSPSSAEQFF. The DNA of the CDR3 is TGTGCCAGCCAATCTCCCTCTAGTGCTGAGCAGTTCTTC. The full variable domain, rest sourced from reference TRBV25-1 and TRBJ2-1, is EADIYQTPRYLVIGTGKKITLECSQTMGHDKMYWYQQDPGMELHLIHYSYGVNSTEKGDLSSESTVSRIRTEHFPLTLESARPSHTSQYLCASQSPSSAEQFFGPGTRLTVL.

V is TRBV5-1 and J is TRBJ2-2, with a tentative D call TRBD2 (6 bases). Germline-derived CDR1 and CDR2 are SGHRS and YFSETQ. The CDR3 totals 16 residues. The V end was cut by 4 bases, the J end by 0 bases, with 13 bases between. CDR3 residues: CASSPAGHTNTGELFF. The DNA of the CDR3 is TGCGCCAGCAGCCCGGCGGGGCACACGAACACCGGGGAGCTGTTTTTT. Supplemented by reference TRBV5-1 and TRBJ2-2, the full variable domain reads KAGVTQTPRYLIKTRGQQVTLSCSPISGHRSVSWYQQTPGQGLQFLFEYFSETQRNKGNFPGRFSGRQFSNSRSEMNVSTLELGDSALYLCASSPAGHTNTGELFFGEGSRLTVL.

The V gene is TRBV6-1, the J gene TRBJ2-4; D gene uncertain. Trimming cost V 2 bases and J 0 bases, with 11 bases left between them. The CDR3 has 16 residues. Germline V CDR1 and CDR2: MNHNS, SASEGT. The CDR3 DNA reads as TGTGCCAGCAGTGAAATGTACAGTCAAGCCAAAAACATTCAGTACTTC. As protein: CASSEMYSQAKNIQYF.

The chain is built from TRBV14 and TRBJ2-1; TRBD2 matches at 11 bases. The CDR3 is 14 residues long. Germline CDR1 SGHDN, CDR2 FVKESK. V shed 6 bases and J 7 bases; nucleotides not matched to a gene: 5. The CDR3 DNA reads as TGTGCCAGCAGTCCGGGACTAGCGGTGAATGAGCAGTTCTTC. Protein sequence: CASSPGLAVNEQFF.

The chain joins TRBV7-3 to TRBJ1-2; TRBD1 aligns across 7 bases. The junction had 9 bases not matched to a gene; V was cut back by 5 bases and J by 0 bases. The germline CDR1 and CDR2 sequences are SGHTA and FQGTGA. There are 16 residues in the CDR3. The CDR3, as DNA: TGTGCCAGCAGCCCGACAGGGACTGCCGCTAACTATGGCTACACCTTC. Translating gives CASSPTGTAANYGYTF.

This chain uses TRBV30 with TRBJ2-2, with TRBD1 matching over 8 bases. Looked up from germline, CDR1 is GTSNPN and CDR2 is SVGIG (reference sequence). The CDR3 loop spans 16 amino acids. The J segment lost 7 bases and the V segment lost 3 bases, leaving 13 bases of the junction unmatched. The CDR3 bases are TGTGCCTGGAGATTTTTGGACAGGGTTACCCACGGGGAGCTGTTTTTT. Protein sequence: CAWRFLDRVTHGELFF.

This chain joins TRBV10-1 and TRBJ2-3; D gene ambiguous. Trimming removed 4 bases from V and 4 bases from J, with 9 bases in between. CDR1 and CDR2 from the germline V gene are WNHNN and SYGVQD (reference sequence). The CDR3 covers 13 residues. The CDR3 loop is CASSVSPADTQYF. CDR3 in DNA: TGCGCCAGCAGTGTTTCCCCAGCAGATACGCAGTATTTT.

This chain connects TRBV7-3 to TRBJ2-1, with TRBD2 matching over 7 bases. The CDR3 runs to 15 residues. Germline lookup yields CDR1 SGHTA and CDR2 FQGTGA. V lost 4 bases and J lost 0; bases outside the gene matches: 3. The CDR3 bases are TGTGCCAGCAGCTCGGGGGGTAGCTCCTACAATGAGCAGTTCTTC. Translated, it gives CASSSGGSSYNEQFF. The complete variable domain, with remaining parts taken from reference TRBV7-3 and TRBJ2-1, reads GAGVSQTPSNKVTEKGKYVELRCDPISGHTALYWYRQSLGQGPEFLIYFQGTGAADDSGLPNDRFFAVRPEGSVSTLKIQRTERGDSAVYLCASSSGGSSYNEQFFGPGTRLTVL.

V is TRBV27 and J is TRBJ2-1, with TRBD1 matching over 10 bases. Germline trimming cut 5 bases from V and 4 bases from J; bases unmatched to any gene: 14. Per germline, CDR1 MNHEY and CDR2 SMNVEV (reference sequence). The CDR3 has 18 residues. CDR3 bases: TGTGCCAGCAGTAACGGAGGGGGACAGGGGCCCCATTACAATGAGCAGTTCTTC. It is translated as CASSNGGGQGPHYNEQFF.

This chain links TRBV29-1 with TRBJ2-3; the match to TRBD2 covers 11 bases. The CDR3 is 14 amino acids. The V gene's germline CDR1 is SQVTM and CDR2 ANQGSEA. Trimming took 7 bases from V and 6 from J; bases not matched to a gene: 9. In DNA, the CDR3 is TGCAGCGGGAAACTAGCGGGAGATTTGGATACGCAGTATTTT. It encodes CSGKLAGDLDTQYF.

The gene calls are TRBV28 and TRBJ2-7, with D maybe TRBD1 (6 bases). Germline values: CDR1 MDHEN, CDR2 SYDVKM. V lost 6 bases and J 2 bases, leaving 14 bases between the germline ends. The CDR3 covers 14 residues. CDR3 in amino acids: CASSPSDSPYEQYV. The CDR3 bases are TGTGCCAGCAGCCCCTCGGACAGTCCCTACGAGCAGTACGTC.

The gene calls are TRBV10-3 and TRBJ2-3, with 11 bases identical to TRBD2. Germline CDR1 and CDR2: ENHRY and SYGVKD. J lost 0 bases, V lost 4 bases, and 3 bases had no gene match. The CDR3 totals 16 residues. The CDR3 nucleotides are TGTGCCATCAGTGTACTAGCGGGGGCTAGCACAGATACGCAGTATTTT. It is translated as CAISVLAGASTDTQYF.

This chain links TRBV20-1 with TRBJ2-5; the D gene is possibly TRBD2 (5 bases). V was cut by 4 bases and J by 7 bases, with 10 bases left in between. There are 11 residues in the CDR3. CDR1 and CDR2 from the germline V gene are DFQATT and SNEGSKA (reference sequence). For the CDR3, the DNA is TGCAGTGCTAAGGCCAGCGGGACCCAGTACTTC. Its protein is CSAKASGTQYF.

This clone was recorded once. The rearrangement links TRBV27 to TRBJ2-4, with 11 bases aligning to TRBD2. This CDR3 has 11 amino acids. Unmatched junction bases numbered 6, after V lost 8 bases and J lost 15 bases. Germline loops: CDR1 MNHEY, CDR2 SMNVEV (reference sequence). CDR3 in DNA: TGTGCCAGCTACACTAGCGGGAGAGGGTACTTC. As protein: CASYTSGRGYF.

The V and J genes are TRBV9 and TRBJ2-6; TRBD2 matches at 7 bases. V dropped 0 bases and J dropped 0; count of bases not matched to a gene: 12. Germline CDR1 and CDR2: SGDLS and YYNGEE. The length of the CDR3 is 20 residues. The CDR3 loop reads CASSVGEGKGTSSGANVLTF. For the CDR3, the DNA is TGTGCCAGCAGCGTAGGGGAGGGGAAGGGTACTAGCTCTGGGGCCAACGTCCTGACTTTC.

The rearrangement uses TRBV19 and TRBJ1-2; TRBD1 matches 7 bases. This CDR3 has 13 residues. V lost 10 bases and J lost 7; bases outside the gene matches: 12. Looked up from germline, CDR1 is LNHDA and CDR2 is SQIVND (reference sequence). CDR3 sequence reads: CATSPDRPTGYTF. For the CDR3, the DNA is TGTGCCACCAGCCCGGACAGGCCGACTGGCTACACCTTC. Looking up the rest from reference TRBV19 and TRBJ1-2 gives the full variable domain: DGGITQSPKYLFRKEGQNVTLSCEQNLNHDAMYWYRQDPGQGLRLIYYSQIVNDFQKGDIAEGYSVSREKKESFPLTVTSAQKNPTAFYLCATSPDRPTGYTFGSGTRLTVV.

Written as DNA, the CDR3 is TGTGCCAGTTCGCCGACAGTAGACTCCTACAATGAGCAGTTCTTC. It translates to CASSPTVDSYNEQFF. The chain carries TRBV19 and TRBJ2-1, with D possibly TRBD1 on 5 matching bases. The CDR3 has 15 amino acids. Germline V gives CDR1 LNHDA, CDR2 SQIVND (reference sequence). The ends were cut back, 8 bases at V and 0 bases at J, with 14 bases in the middle.

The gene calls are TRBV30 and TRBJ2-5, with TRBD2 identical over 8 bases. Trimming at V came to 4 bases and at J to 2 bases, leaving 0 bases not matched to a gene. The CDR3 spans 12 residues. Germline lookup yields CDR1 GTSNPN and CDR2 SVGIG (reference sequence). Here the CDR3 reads CAWTSGQETQYF. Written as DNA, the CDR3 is TGTGCCTGGACTAGCGGGCAAGAGACCCAGTACTTC.

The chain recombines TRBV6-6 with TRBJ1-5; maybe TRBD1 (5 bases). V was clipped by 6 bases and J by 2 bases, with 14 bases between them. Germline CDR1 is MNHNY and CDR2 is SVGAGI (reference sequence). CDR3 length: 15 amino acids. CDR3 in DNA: TGTGCCAGCAGGGGGCTGGGAGGGGGCAATCAGCCCCAGCATTTT. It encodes CASRGLGGGNQPQHF.

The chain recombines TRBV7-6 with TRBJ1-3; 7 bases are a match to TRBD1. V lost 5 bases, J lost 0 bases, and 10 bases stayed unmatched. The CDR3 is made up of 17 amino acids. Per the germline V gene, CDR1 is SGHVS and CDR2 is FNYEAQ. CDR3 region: CASSRRRGTVSGNTIYF. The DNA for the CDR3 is TGTGCCAGCAGCCGCCGAAGAGGGACAGTCTCTGGAAACACCATATATTTT.

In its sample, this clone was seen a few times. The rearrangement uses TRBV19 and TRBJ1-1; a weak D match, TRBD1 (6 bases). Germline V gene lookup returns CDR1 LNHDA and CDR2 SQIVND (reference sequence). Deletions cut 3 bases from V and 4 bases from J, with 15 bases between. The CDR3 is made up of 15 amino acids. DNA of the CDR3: TGTGCCAGTAGTATCGGCGACAGGCAATCCACTGAAGCTTTCTTT. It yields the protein CASSIGDRQSTEAFF. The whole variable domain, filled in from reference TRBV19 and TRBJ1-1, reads DGGITQSPKYLFRKEGQNVTLSCEQNLNHDAMYWYRQDPGQGLRLIYYSQIVNDFQKGDIAEGYSVSREKKESFPLTVTSAQKNPTAFYLCASSIGDRQSTEAFFGQGTRLTVV.